This T cell receptor (beta chain) is from a study of technical replicates of blood from a few donors. The CDR3 has 14 residues. CDR1 is SEHNR, CDR2 FQNEAQ, per germline (reference sequence). The germline V and J ends were trimmed by 5 bases and 7 bases, with 14 bases remaining between them. Clones were sequenced by immunoSEQ multiplex PCR, and TCRdb holds only the in-frame ones, with some missing. The sample contains 60,000 to 80,000 clones, 91% of which appear only once. The TCR comes from a human donor in good health. Some clones in this sample may be carry-over from other donors' samples. The material sequenced was PBMCs. The rearrangement links TRBV7-9 to TRBJ1-4, with D possibly TRBD1 on 6 matching bases. This CDR3 is CASSQGWGPEKLFF. The CDR3 region has the DNA TGTGCCAGCAGCCAGGGTTGGGGGCCTGAAAAACTGTTTTTT. Looking up the rest from reference TRBV7-9 and TRBJ1-4 gives the full variable domain: DTGVSQNPRHKITKRGQNVTFRCDPISEHNRLYWYRQTLGQGPEFLTYFQNEAQLEKSRLLSDRFSAERPKGSFSTLEIQRTEQGDSAMYLCASSQGWGPEKLFFGSGTQLSVL.